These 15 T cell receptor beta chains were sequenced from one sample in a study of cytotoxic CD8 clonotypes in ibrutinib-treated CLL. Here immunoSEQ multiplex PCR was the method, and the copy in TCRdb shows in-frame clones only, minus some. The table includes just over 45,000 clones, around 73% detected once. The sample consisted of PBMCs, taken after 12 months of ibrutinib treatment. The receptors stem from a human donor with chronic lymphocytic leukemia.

The CDR3 nucleotides are TGTGCCAGCAGCTTATCCCCCGCGACTAACTATGGCTACACCTTC. As protein: CASSLSPATNYGYTF. The chain links TRBV11-2 to TRBJ1-2; D is unresolved. V lost 2 bases to trimming and J lost 0 bases, with 10 bases between them. CDR1 and CDR2 (germline): SGHAT, FQNNGV. The CDR3 covers 15 residues.

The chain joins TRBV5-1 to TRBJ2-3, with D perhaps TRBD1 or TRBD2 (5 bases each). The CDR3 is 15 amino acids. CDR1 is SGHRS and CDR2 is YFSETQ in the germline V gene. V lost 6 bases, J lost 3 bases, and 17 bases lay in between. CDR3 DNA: TGCGCCAGCAATGTGGGGACCCGAGTGACAGATACGCAGTATTTT. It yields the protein CASNVGTRVTDTQYF.

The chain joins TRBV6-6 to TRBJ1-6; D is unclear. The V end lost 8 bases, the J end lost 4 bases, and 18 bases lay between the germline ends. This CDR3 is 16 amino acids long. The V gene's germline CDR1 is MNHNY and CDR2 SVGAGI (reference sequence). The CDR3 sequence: CASHLRRARYNSPLHF. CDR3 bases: TGTGCCAGCCACCTCCGGCGGGCGCGATATAATTCACCCCTCCACTTT.

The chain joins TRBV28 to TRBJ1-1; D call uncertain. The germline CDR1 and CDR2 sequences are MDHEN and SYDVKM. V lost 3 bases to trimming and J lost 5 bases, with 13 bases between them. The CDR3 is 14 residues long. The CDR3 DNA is TGTGCCAGCAGTTTCCCGGGTGGGGTAACTGAAGCTTTCTTT. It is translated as CASSFPGGVTEAFF.

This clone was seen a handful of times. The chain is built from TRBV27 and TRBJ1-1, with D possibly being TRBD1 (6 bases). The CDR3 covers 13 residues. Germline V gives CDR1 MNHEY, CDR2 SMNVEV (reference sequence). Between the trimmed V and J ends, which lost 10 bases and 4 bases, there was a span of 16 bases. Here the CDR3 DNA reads TGTGCCACCGCTGGGGGGCGTATCACTGAAGCTTTCTTT. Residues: CATAGGRITEAFF.

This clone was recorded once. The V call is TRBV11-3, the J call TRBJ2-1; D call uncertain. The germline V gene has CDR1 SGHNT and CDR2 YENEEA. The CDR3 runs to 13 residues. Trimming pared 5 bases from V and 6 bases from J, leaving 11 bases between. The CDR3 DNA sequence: TGTGCCAGCAGCCTAGTCTTAGGCAATGAGCAGTTCTTC. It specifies CASSLVLGNEQFF.

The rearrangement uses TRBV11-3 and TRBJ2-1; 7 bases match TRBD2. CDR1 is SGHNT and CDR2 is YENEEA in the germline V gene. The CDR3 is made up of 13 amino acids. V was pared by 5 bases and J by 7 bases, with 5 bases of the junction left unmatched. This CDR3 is CASSTQLANEQFF. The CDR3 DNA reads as TGTGCCAGCAGCACCCAACTAGCGAATGAGCAGTTCTTC. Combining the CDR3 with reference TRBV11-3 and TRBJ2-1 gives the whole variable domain EAGVVQSPRYKIIEKKQPVAFWCNPISGHNTLYWYLQNLGQGPELLIRYENEEAVDDSQLPKDRFSAERLKGVDSTLKIQPAELGDSAVYLCASSTQLANEQFFGPGTRLTVL.

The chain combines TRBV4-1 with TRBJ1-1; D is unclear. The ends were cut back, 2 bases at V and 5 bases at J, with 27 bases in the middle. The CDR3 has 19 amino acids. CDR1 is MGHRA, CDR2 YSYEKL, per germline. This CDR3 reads CASSQKLSFSADEATEAFF. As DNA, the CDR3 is TGCGCCAGCAGCCAAAAACTCTCCTTTAGTGCGGACGAGGCAACTGAAGCTTTCTTT.

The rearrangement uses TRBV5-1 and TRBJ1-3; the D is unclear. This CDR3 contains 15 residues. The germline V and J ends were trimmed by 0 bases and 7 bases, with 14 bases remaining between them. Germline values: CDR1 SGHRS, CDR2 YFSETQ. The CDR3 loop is CASSLAAGEKNTIYF. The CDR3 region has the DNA TGCGCCAGCAGCTTGGCGGCGGGTGAAAAGAACACCATATATTTT.

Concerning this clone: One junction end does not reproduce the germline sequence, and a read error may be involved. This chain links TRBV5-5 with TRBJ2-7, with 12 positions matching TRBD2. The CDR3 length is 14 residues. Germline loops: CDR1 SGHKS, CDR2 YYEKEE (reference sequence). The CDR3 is CASSLGLAGEHEEF. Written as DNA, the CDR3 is TGTGCCAGCAGCTTGGGACTAGCGGGGGAGCATGAGGAGTTC.

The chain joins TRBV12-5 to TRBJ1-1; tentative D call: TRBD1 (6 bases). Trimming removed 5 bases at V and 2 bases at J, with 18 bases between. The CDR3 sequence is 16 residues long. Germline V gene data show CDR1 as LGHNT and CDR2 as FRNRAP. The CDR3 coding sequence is TGTGCTAGTGGTCGGGATTTGGGGGCCTTTAACACTGAAGCTTTCTTT. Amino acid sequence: CASGRDLGAFNTEAFF.

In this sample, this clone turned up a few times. In nucleotides, the CDR3 is TGTGCCATCAGTGAGCGAGGGGCGAGGGATGAAAAACTGTTTTTT. Translated, it gives CAISERGARDEKLFF. The rearrangement joins TRBV10-3 to TRBJ1-4, with D possibly being TRBD1 (5 bases). V was clipped by 2 bases and J by 6 bases, with 13 bases between them. The CDR3 extends over 15 amino acids. CDR1 is ENHRY, CDR2 SYGVKD, per germline.

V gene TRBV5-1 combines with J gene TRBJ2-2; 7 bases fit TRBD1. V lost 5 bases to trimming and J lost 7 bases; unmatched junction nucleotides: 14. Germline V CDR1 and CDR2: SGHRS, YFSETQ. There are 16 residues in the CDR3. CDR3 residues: CASRLEIGGPFGELFF. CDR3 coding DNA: TGCGCCAGCAGGCTTGAGATAGGGGGCCCATTCGGGGAGCTGTTTTTT.

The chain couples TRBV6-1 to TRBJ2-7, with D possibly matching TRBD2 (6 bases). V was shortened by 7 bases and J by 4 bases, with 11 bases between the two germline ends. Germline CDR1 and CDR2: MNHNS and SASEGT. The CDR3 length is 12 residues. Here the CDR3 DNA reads TGTGCCAGCAAGGAGGGTACGTACGAGCAGTACTTC. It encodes CASKEGTYEQYF.

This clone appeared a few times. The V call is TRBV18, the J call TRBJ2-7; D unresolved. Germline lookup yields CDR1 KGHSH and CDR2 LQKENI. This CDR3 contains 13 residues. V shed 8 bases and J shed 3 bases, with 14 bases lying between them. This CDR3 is CASPTSGFYEQYF. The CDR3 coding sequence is TGTGCCAGCCCTACCTCGGGTTTCTACGAGCAGTACTTC.